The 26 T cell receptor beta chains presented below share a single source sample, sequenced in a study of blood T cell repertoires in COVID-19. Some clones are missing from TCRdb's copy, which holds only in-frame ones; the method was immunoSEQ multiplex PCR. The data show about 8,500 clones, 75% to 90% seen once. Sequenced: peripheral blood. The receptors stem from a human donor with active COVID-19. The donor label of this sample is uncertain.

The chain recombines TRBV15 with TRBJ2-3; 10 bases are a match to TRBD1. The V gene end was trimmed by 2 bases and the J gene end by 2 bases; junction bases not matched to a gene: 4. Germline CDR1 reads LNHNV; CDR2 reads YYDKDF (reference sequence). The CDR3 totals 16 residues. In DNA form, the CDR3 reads TGTGCCACCAGCAGAAGGACAGGGGGGAACACAGATACGCAGTATTTT. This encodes CATSRRTGGNTDTQYF. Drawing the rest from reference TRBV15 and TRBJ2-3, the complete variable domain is DAMVIQNPRYQVTQFGKPVTLSCSQTLNHNVMYWYQQKSSQAPKLLFHYYDKDFNNEADTPDNFQSRRPNTSFCFLDIRSPGLGDTAMYLCATSRRTGGNTDTQYFGPGTRLTVL.

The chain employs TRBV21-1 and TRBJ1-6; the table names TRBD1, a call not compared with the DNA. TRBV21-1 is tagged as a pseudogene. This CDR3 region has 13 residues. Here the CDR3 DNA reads TGTGCCCGACAGGGATTCTATAATTCACCCCTCCACTTT. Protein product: CARQGFYNSPLHF.

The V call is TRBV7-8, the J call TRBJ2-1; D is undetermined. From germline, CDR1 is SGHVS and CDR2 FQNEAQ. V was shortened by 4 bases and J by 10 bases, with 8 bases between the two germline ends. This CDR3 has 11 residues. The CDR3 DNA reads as TGTGCCAGCAGCTCCCCCTTGGAGCAGTTCTTC. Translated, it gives CASSSPLEQFF.

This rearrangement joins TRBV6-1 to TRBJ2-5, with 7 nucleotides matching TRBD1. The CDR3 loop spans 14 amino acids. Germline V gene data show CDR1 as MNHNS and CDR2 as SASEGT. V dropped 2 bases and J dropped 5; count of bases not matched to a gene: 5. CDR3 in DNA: TGTGCCAGCAGTGAAATTATAGGGGGCGAGACCCAGTACTTC. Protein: CASSEIIGGETQYF.

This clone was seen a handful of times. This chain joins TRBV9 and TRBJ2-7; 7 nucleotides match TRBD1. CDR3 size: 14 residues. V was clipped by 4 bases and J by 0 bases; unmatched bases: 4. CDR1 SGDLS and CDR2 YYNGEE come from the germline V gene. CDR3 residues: CASSPRDSSYEQYF. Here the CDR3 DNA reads TGTGCCAGCAGCCCTAGGGACAGCTCCTACGAGCAGTACTTC.

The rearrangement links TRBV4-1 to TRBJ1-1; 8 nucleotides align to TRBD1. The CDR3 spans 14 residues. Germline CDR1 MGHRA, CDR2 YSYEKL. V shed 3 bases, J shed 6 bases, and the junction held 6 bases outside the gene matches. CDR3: CASSHPTGVSEAFF. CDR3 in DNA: TGCGCCAGCAGCCACCCGACAGGGGTCTCTGAAGCTTTCTTT.

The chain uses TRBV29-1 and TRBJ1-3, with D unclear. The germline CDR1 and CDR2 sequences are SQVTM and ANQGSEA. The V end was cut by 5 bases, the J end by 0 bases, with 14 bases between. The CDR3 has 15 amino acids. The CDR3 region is CSVSWTTFSGNTIYF. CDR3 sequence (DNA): TGCAGCGTTTCCTGGACTACATTCTCTGGAAACACCATATATTTT. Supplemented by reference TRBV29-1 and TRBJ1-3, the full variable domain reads SAVISQKPSRDICQRGTSLTIQCQVDSQVTMMFWYRQQPGQSLTLIATANQGSEATYESGFVIDKFPISRPNLTFSTLTVSNMSPEDSSIYLCSVSWTTFSGNTIYFGEGSWLTVV.

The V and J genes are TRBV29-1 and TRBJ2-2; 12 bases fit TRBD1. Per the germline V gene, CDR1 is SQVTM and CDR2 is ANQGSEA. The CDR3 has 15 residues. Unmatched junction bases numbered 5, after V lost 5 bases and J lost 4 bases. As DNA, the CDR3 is TGCAGCGTTCGGGGACAGGGGGCGCCCACCGGGGAGCTGTTTTTT. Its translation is CSVRGQGAPTGELFF.

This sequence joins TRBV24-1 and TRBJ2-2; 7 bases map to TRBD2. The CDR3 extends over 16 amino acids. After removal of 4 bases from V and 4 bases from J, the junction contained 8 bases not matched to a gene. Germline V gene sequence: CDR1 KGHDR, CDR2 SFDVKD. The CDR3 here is CATSERAGLRTGELFF. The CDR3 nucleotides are TGTGCCACCAGTGAACGAGCGGGACTTCGCACCGGGGAGCTGTTTTTT.

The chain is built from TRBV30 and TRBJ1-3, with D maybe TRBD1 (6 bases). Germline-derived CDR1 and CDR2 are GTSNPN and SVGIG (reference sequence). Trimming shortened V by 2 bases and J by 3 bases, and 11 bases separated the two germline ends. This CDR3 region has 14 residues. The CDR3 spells CAWSPPTGGNTIYF. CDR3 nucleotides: TGTGCCTGGAGTCCCCCGACAGGTGGAAACACCATATATTTT. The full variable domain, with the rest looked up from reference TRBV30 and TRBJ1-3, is SQTIHQWPATLVQPVGSPLSLECTVEGTSNPNLYWYRQAAGRGLQLLFYSVGIGQISSEVPQNLSASRPQDRQFILSSKKLLLSDSGFYLCAWSPPTGGNTIYFGEGSWLTVV.

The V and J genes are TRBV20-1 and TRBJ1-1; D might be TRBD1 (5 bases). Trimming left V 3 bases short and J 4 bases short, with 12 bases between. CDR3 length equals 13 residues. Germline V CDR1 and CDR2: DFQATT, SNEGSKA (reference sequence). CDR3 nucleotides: TGCAGTGCTAGTTTGGCCGGGGGCACTGAAGCTTTCTTT. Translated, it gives CSASLAGGTEAFF.

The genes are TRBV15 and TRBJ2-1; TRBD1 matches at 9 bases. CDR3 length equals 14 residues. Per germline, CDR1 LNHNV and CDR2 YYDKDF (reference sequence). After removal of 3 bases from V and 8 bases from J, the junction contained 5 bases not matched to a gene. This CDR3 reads CATSRGTGLHEQFF. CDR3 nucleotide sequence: TGTGCCACCAGCAGGGGGACAGGGCTTCATGAGCAGTTCTTC.

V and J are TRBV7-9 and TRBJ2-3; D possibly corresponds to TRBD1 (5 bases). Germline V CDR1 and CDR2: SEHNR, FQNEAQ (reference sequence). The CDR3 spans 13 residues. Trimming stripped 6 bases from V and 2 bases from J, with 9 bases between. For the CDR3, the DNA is TGTGCCAGCAGGGGGCGGTACACAGATACGCAGTATTTT. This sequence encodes CASRGRYTDTQYF.

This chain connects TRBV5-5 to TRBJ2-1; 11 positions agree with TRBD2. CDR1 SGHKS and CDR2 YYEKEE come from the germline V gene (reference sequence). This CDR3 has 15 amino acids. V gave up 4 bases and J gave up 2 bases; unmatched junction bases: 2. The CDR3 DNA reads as TGTGCCAGCAGCCGGGGACTAGCGGCCTACAATGAGCAGTTCTTC. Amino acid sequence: CASSRGLAAYNEQFF.

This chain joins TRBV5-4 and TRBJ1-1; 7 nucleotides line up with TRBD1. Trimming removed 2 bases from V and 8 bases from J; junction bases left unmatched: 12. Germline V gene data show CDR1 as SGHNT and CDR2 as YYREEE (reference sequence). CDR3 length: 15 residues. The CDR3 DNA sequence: TGTGCCAGCAGCTTTCAGGGGGGCCCGGTACACGAAGCTTTCTTT. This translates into CASSFQGGPVHEAFF.

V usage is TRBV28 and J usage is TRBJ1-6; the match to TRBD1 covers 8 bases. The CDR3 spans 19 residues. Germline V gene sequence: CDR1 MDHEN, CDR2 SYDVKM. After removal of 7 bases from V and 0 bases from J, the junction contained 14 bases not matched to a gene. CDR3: CASNFRPDRGSSYNSPLHF. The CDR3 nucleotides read TGTGCCAGCAACTTTCGACCAGACAGGGGAAGCTCCTATAATTCACCCCTCCACTTT.

Written as DNA, the CDR3 is TGCGCCAGCAGCCAAGCTAGCGGGGACACCGGGGAGCTGTTTTTT. Translation: CASSQASGDTGELFF. The chain carries TRBV4-3 and TRBJ2-2; 9 nucleotides line up with TRBD2. This CDR3 comprises 15 residues. Germline V lookup: CDR1 LGHNA, CDR2 YSLEER. V was clipped by 1 base and J by 3 bases; unmatched bases: 0.

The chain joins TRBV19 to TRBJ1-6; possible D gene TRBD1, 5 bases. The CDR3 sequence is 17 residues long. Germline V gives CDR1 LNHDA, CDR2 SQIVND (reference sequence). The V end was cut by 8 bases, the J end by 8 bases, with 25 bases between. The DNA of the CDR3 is TGTGCCAGTCAAATTACGACAGCGTTAATGGTGGATTCACCCCTCCACTTT. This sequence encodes CASQITTALMVDSPLHF.

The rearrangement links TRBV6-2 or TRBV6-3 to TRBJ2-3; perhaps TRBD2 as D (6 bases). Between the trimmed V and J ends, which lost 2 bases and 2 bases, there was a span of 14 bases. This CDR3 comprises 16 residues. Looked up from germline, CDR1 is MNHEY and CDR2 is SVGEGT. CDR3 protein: CASSYVWGVSTDTQYF. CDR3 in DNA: TGTGCCAGCAGTTACGTGTGGGGGGTCTCCACAGATACGCAGTATTTT.

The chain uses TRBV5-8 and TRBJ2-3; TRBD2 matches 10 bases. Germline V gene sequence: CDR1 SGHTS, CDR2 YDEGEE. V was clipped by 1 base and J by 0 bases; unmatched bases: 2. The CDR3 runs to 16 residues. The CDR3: CASSLRTSGSTDTQYF. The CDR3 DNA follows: TGTGCCAGCAGCTTGAGGACTAGCGGTAGCACAGATACGCAGTATTTT. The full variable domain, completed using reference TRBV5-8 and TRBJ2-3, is EAGVTQSPTHLIKTRGQQATLRCSPISGHTSVYWYQQALGLGLQFLLWYDEGEERNRGNFPPRFSGRQFPNYSSELNVNALELEDSALYLCASSLRTSGSTDTQYFGPGTRLTVL.

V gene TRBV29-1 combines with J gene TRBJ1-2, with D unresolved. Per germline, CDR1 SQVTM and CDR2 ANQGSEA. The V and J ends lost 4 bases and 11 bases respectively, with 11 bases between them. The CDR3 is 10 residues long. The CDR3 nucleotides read TGCAGCGTTGTTGTGGAGCAATACACCTTC. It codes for CSVVVEQYTF.

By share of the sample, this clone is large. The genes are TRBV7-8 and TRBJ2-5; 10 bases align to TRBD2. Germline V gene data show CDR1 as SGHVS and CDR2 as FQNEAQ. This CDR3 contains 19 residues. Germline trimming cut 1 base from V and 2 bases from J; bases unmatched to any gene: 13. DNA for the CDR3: TGTGCCAGCAGCTTAGAGTTGGGGCTAGCGGGAGTTGAACAAGAGACCCAGTACTTC. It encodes CASSLELGLAGVEQETQYF.

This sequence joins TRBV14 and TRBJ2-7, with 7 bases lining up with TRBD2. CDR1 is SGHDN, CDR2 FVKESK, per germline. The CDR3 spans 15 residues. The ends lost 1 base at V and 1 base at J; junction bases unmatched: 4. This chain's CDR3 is CASSQGLAASYEQYV. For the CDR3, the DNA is TGTGCCAGCAGCCAAGGACTAGCTGCTTCCTACGAGCAGTACGTC.

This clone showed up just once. The CDR3 here is CASSLLGGRAGELFF. CDR3 in DNA: TGTGCCAGCAGTTTATTAGGGGGCAGGGCCGGGGAGCTGTTTTTT. The V and J genes are TRBV27 and TRBJ2-2, with TRBD1 matching over 7 bases. CDR3 length equals 15 residues. V was pared by 1 base and J by 6 bases, with 5 bases of the junction left unmatched. Germline V gives CDR1 MNHEY, CDR2 SMNVEV (reference sequence).

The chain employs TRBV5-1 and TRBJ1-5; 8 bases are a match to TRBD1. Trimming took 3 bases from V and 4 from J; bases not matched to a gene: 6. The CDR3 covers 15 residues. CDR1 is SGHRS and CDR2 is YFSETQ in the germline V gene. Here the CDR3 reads CASSSDRAGNQPQHF. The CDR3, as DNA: TGCGCCAGCAGCTCGGACAGGGCTGGGAATCAGCCCCAGCATTTT.

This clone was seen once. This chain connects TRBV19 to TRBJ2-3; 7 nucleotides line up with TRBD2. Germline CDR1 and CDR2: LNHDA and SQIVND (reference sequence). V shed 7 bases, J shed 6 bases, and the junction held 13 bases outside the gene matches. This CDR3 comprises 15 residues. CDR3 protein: CASTLKPGGWDTQYF. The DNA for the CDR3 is TGTGCCAGTACCTTAAAACCGGGAGGTTGGGATACGCAGTATTTT.